This T cell receptor beta chain was retrieved from a study of control samples from healthy donors and cancer patients. Data came from immunoSEQ multiplex PCR; TCRdb stores just in-frame clones and leaves some out. The data show roughly 100,000 clones, 88% seen once. The CDR3 is 18 residues long. Germline CDR1 reads SGHRS; CDR2 reads YFSETQ. V lost 6 bases and J lost 0; bases outside the gene matches: 11. This TCR was recovered from a young man in good health. The specimen sequenced was blood. The rearrangement links TRBV5-1 to TRBJ2-6, with TRBD1 matching over 8 bases. The CDR3 is CASTQGTGAISGANVLTF. In nucleotides, the CDR3 is TGCGCCAGCACCCAGGGGACAGGCGCGATCTCTGGGGCCAACGTCCTGACTTTC.